The subject of this entry is one TCR beta chain. Its matching antigen is unknown. This record belongs to a study of identical twins. Study results and caveats: Twins shared beta out-of-frame sequences in excess, but this excess was weaker. Conclusions came from cross-sectional statistical analysis, not from following the same donors.

The V and J ends lost 7 bases and 7 bases, in that order; junction bases with no gene match: 15. This CDR3 has 16 amino acids. The donor group consisted entirely of healthy Caucasians. With template switching, a universal primer site was added, and the cDNA carried unique molecular identifiers. MiXCR, run by TCRdb on the 5' RACE reads, gives a single entry per CDR3 protein. The table includes about 530,000 distinct CDR3 sequences, 20% to 25% detected once. Separately, the same data were catalogued under a study of yellow fever vaccine responses in identical twins.

The TCR was taken from a woman between 18 and 30 years old in good health. The V and J genes are TRBV12-3 or TRBV12-4 and TRBJ2-2, with 7 bases aligning to TRBD2. Sequenced input: CD4+ T cells sorted from blood. CDR3 in DNA: TGTGCCAGCATCCCACAGTGGGCTAGCGGCCACGGGGAGCTGTTTTTT. Translation gives CASIPQWASGHGELFF.